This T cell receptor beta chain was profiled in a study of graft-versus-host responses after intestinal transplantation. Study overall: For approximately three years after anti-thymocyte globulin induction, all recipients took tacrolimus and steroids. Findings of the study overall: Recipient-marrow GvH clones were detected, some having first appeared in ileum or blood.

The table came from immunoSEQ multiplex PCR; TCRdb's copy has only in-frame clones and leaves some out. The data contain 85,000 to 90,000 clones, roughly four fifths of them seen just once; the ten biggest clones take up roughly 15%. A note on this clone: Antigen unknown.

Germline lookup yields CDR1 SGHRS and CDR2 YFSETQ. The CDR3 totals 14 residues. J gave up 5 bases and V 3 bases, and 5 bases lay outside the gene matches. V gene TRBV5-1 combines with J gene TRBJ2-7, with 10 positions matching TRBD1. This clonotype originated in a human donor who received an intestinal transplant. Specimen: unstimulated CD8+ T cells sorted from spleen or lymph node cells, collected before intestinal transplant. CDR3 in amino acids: CASSSGTGENEQYF. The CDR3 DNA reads TGCGCCAGCAGCTCGGGGACAGGGGAAAACGAGCAGTACTTC. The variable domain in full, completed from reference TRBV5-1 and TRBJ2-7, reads KAGVTQTPRYLIKTRGQQVTLSCSPISGHRSVSWYQQTPGQGLQFLFEYFSETQRNKGNFPGRFSGRQFSNSRSEMNVSTLELGDSALYLCASSSGTGENEQYFGPGTRLTVT.